Presented here are 27 T cell receptor beta chains from one specimen sequenced in a study of shared clonotypes between healthy human individuals. Here immunoSEQ multiplex PCR was the method, and the copy in TCRdb shows in-frame clones only, minus some. Of 1,100,000 or so clones in the sample, 75% to 85% are singletons; the top ten hold about 0.52%. Specimen: memory CD4+ T cells from PBMCs. The subset: CD45RA-negative fraction. The receptors shown here come from a man younger than 35 in good health. Some clones in this sample may be carry-over from other donors' samples.

This chain links TRBV6-6 with TRBJ2-7, with 8 nucleotides matching TRBD1. Germline V gives CDR1 MNHNY, CDR2 SVGAGI (reference sequence). The CDR3 has 16 amino acids. With V trimmed by 7 bases and J by 7 bases, 18 bases remained unmatched. CDR3 nucleotide sequence: TGTGCCAGCACCACTTCCGACAGGGGTCTTAACGGGGAGCAGTACTTC. Protein product: CASTTSDRGLNGEQYF.

The chain couples TRBV28 to TRBJ1-3; perhaps TRBD1 as D (6 bases). Trimming removed 6 bases from V and 2 bases from J, with 14 bases in between. CDR3 length: 15 amino acids. The germline V gene has CDR1 MDHEN and CDR2 SYDVKM. CDR3 nucleotides: TGTGCCAGCAGCCCGGGGGGGCTAGCTGGAAACACCATATATTTT. As protein: CASSPGGLAGNTIYF. Drawing the rest from reference TRBV28 and TRBJ1-3, the complete variable domain is DVKVTQSSRYLVKRTGEKVFLECVQDMDHENMFWYRQDPGLGLRLIYFSYDVKMKEKGDIPEGYSVSREKKERFSLILESASTNQTSMYLCASSPGGLAGNTIYFGEGSWLTVV.

This chain uses TRBV28 with TRBJ1-1; unclear D gene. Trimming took 8 bases from V and 0 from J, leaving 13 bases between them. Germline V CDR1 and CDR2: MDHEN, SYDVKM. The CDR3 runs 14 residues. The DNA for the CDR3 is TGTGCCAGCCGCTATGGCCTGATGAACACTGAAGCTTTCTTT. This translates into CASRYGLMNTEAFF.

This chain connects TRBV6-6 to TRBJ2-5; TRBD2 is a possible D gene (5 bases). TRBJ2-7 explains the end of the DNA better; the J call may be wrong. The germline gives CDR1 MNHNY, CDR2 SVGAGI (reference sequence). This CDR3 is 13 amino acids long. CDR3 coding DNA: TGTGCCAGCACCGGGGAGAGCTCCTACGAGCAGTACTTC. Translated, it gives CASTGESSYEQYF.

The chain carries TRBV19 and TRBJ2-1; a weak D match, TRBD2 (6 bases). The length of the CDR3 is 15 residues. Germline-derived CDR1 and CDR2 are LNHDA and SQIVND (reference sequence). V lost 4 bases, J lost 1 base, and 11 bases lay in between. The CDR3 sequence is CASSKGGVSYNEQFF. The CDR3, as DNA: TGTGCCAGTAGTAAGGGCGGGGTATCCTACAATGAGCAGTTCTTC.

The rearrangement joins TRBV7-2 to TRBJ1-2; a possible D gene is TRBD1 (6 bases). Looked up from germline, CDR1 is SGHTA and CDR2 is FQGNSA. The CDR3 length is 14 residues. Trimming pared 1 base from V and 10 bases from J, leaving 16 bases between. The CDR3 spells CASSLVPRGGDYTF. The CDR3 region has the DNA TGTGCCAGCAGCTTAGTCCCGCGGGGGGGCGACTACACCTTC.

This clone was found a few times. The genes are TRBV28 and TRBJ2-1; TRBD2 matches at 7 bases. Trimming removed 6 bases from V and 3 bases from J; junction bases left unmatched: 11. The CDR3 covers 16 residues. CDR1 and CDR2 from the germline V gene are MDHEN and SYDVKM. The CDR3 region is CASRRFRLADYNEQFF. CDR3 in DNA: TGTGCCAGCAGACGTTTTAGGCTAGCGGACTACAATGAGCAGTTCTTC.

In its sample, this clone was seen once. The chain uses TRBV29-1 and TRBJ1-1; D perhaps matches TRBD1 (5 bases). The CDR3 is made up of 13 amino acids. Germline V gives CDR1 SQVTM, CDR2 ANQGSEA. V was cut by 7 bases and J by 0 bases, with 12 bases left in between. The CDR3 is CSARRGMNTEAFF. The CDR3 DNA is TGCAGCGCCCGGCGGGGCATGAACACTGAAGCTTTCTTT.

A single count supports this clone. The chain couples TRBV7-3 to TRBJ2-1, with D hard to call. The CDR3 extends over 13 amino acids. From germline, CDR1 is SGHTA and CDR2 FQGTGA. V lost 5 bases to trimming and J lost 5 bases, with 10 bases between them. The CDR3 DNA reads as TGTGCCAGCAGCCCCAGTATGCACAATGAGCAGTTCTTC. This gives the protein CASSPSMHNEQFF.

V gene TRBV14 combines with J gene TRBJ2-7; 12 bases agree with TRBD2. This CDR3 has 15 residues. The germline V gene encodes CDR1 SGHDN and CDR2 FVKESK. V trimming: 6 bases; J trimming: 2 bases; junction bases outside the gene matches: 5. CDR3 sequence: CASSRLAGVAYEQYF. The CDR3 DNA sequence: TGTGCCAGCAGTCGACTAGCGGGAGTCGCCTACGAGCAGTACTTC.

With respect to this clone: A read error is likely here: a far larger clone is one base away. The sample carries other DNA sequences with the same CDR3. The V and J genes are TRBV2 and TRBJ2-7; D not certain. This CDR3 is 12 amino acids long. Germline V CDR1 and CDR2: SNHLY, FYNNEI. Here the CDR3 reads CASSFSSYEQYF. CDR3 DNA sequence: TGTGCCAGCAGTTTTAGCTCCTACGAGCAGTACTTT.

The V and J genes are TRBV6-1 and TRBJ2-3, with 9 bases lining up with TRBD2. This CDR3 is built from 15 residues. Trimming took 6 bases from V and 0 from J; bases not matched to a gene: 4. The germline V gene encodes CDR1 MNHNS and CDR2 SASEGT. CDR3 nucleotides: TGTGCCAGCAGCGCTAGCGGGGAAAGCACAGATACGCAGTATTTT. It is translated as CASSASGESTDTQYF.

The chain is built from TRBV5-1 and TRBJ1-4; no firm D call. CDR3 size: 14 residues. Trimming pared 0 bases from V and 6 bases from J, leaving 9 bases between. Germline V CDR1 and CDR2: SGHRS, YFSETQ. The CDR3 spells CASSLAGGDEKLFF. As DNA, the CDR3 is TGCGCCAGCAGCTTGGCAGGCGGGGATGAAAAACTGTTTTTT.

V gene TRBV5-1 combines with J gene TRBJ2-7; possible D gene TRBD1, 6 bases. V shed 4 bases and J shed 4 bases, with 12 bases lying between them. The germline V gene encodes CDR1 SGHRS and CDR2 YFSETQ. The CDR3 runs 13 residues. CDR3: CASSPRGGYEQYF. CDR3 in DNA: TGCGCCAGCAGCCCTAGAGGGGGTTACGAGCAGTACTTC.

V and J are TRBV5-5 and TRBJ1-5, with 7 positions matching TRBD1. The CDR3 sequence is 16 residues long. Germline lookup yields CDR1 SGHKS and CDR2 YYEKEE (reference sequence). Trimming removed 4 bases from V and 3 bases from J; junction bases left unmatched: 10. The CDR3 nucleotides are TGTGCCAGCAGCCCAATGGCTACAGGGGACAATCAGCCCCAGCATTTT. This sequence encodes CASSPMATGDNQPQHF.

The V gene is TRBV6-6, the J gene TRBJ2-7; 12 nucleotides agree with TRBD1. Germline CDR1 is MNHNY and CDR2 is SVGAGI (reference sequence). This CDR3 region has 13 residues. The J segment lost 4 bases and the V segment lost 8 bases, leaving 3 bases of the junction unmatched. DNA of the CDR3: TGTGCCAGCGGGGGACAGGGGGCTTACGAGCAGTACTTC. It yields the protein CASGGQGAYEQYF.

J is TRBJ2-7 and V is TRBV7-2; 13 nucleotides align to TRBD2. The germline CDR1 and CDR2 sequences are SGHTA and FQGNSA. The CDR3 sequence is 15 residues long. J lost 5 bases, V lost 1 base, and 2 bases had no gene match. The CDR3 nucleotides read TGTGCCAGCAGCTTAGGGACTAGCGGGAGTAACGAGCAGTACTTC. It encodes CASSLGTSGSNEQYF.

This clone appeared once. The chain combines TRBV9 with TRBJ1-2; 7 bases match TRBD1. V was clipped by 3 bases and J by 1 base; unmatched bases: 6. From germline, CDR1 is SGDLS and CDR2 YYNGEE. The CDR3 is 15 residues long. The CDR3 loop is CASSASGGSNYGYTF. In DNA form, the CDR3 reads TGTGCCAGCAGCGCGTCAGGGGGAAGTAACTATGGCTACACCTTC.

The rearrangement joins TRBV19 to TRBJ2-7; 7 nucleotides line up with TRBD1. J was trimmed by 3 bases and V by 8 bases; bases with no gene match: 7. The V gene's germline CDR1 is LNHDA and CDR2 SQIVND (reference sequence). The CDR3 is made up of 13 amino acids. In nucleotides, the CDR3 is TGTGCCAGTCAAGACCGGGACAGCTACGAGCAGTACTTC. Encoded protein: CASQDRDSYEQYF.

This chain links TRBV4-1 with TRBJ1-5; 12 nucleotides match TRBD1. Germline CDR1 and CDR2: MGHRA and YSYEKL. The CDR3 extends over 18 amino acids. The junction had 8 bases not matched to a gene; V was cut back by 4 bases and J by 1 base. CDR3 DNA: TGCGCCAGCAGCCCCCGGGACAGGGGGCTGGGGAGCAATCAGCCCCAGCATTTT. This gives the protein CASSPRDRGLGSNQPQHF.

This clone was observed a few times. The J gene is TRBJ1-1, the V gene TRBV7-9; 8 bases line up with TRBD1. This CDR3 has 15 residues. In germline, CDR1 is SEHNR, CDR2 FQNEAQ (reference sequence). V lost 4 bases and J lost 8; bases outside the gene matches: 12. DNA for the CDR3: TGTGCCAGCAGCTCCCAGGGACAGGCCGCCGGCGAAGCTTTCTTT. Translation: CASSSQGQAAGEAFF.

The chain links TRBV6-6 to TRBJ1-4; D is possibly TRBD1 (5 bases). CDR3 size: 14 residues. CDR1 and CDR2 from the germline V gene are MNHNY and SVGAGI (reference sequence). V was cut by 4 bases and J by 5 bases, with 11 bases left in between. CDR3 DNA: TGTGCCAGCAGTTCAGGGTTTAGGAATGAAAAACTGTTTTTT. Its translation: CASSSGFRNEKLFF.

A word on this clone: The identical CDR3 is also encoded by other nucleotide sequences in the sample. CDR3 sequence: CASSGQGSTDTQYF. The CDR3 DNA follows: TGTGCCAGTTCGGGACAGGGTAGCACAGATACGCAGTATTTT. The chain combines TRBV2 with TRBJ2-3; TRBD1 aligns across 9 bases. This CDR3 comprises 14 residues. Germline CDR1 SNHLY, CDR2 FYNNEI. V shed 9 bases and J 0 bases; nucleotides not matched to a gene: 4.

In this sample, this clone turned up a few times. The rearrangement links TRBV11-1 to TRBJ2-2; D call uncertain. The CDR3 is 17 residues long. The V end was cut by 1 base, the J end by 5 bases, with 17 bases between. CDR1 is SGHAT and CDR2 is FQDESV in the germline V gene (reference sequence). In nucleotides, the CDR3 is TGTGCCAGCAGCTTAGGTAGTGCGACGATATTGACCGGGGAGCTGTTTTTT. Protein sequence: CASSLGSATILTGELFF. Looking up the rest from reference TRBV11-1 and TRBJ2-2 gives the full variable domain: EAEVAQSPRYKITEKSQAVAFWCDPISGHATLYWYRQILGQGPELLVQFQDESVVDDSQLPKDRFSAERLKGVDSTLKIQPAELGDSAMYLCASSLGSATILTGELFFGEGSRLTVL.

This clone has only one observation. This rearrangement joins TRBV30 to TRBJ2-2, with D perhaps assigned TRBD1 or TRBD2 (7 bases each). This CDR3 is built from 13 residues. Germline lookup yields CDR1 GTSNPN and CDR2 SVGIG (reference sequence). The V end lost 8 bases, the J end lost 4 bases, and 14 bases lay between the germline ends. CDR3 protein: CAAGGAGTGELFF. The CDR3, as DNA: TGTGCCGCAGGGGGGGCGGGCACCGGGGAGCTGTTTTTT.

V and J are TRBV9 and TRBJ2-1; the D is unclear. Germline CDR1 reads SGDLS; CDR2 reads YYNGEE. This CDR3 spans 14 amino acids. V was pared by 3 bases and J by 5 bases, with 12 bases between. The chain's CDR3 is CASSGTSQNNEQFF. CDR3 sequence (DNA): TGTGCCAGCAGCGGGACGTCGCAAAACAATGAGCAGTTCTTC.

On this clone: The same CDR3 can be traced to other DNA sequences in this sample. The chain employs TRBV20-1 and TRBJ1-2, with D hard to call. CDR3 length equals 10 residues. Germline lookup yields CDR1 DFQATT and CDR2 SNEGSKA (reference sequence). The ends were cut back, 4 bases at V and 8 bases at J, with 8 bases in the middle. The CDR3 bases are TGCAGTGCTACCGGGGAAGGCTACACCTTC. Amino acids: CSATGEGYTF.